The rows below give T cell receptor beta chains drawn from one sample of a study of blood T cell repertoires in COVID-19. This table comes from immunoSEQ multiplex PCR, and its TCRdb copy is limited to in-frame clones, with some not included. The sample yields around 260,000 clones, over 80% seen once. The sample consisted of peripheral blood. The receptors derive from a woman in her 70s with COVID-19, enrolled during active disease. CDR3s include the opening cysteine and the closing phenylalanine or tryptophan. The D gene is left open where the match is weak. Not every row has a clone size; where given, it reads once, few, many or a size class.

TRBV7-3,TRBD2,-,TRBJ2-1,TGTGCCAGCAGCACCGGGGTAGCGGGCCTCGATGAGCAGTTCTTC,CASSTGVAGLDEQFF
TRBV3-1/TRBV3-2,TRBD2,-,TRBJ2-3,TGTGCCAGCAGCCTTGGGACTAGCGGGAGATGGACAGATACGCAGTATTTT,CASSLGTSGRWTDTQYF
TRBV5-5,-,-,TRBJ1-4,TGTGCCAGCAGCTTGGGAGGGCCTAATGAAAAACTGTTTTTT,CASSLGGPNEKLFF
TRBV7-2,-,-,TRBJ2-7,TGTGCCAGCAGCTTAGTAGGGGGGGATAACGAGCAGTACTTC,CASSLVGGDNEQYF
TRBV27,-,-,TRBJ2-7,TGTGCCAGCAGTTTAAGTTTAGGGGTTGAGCAGTACTTC,CASSLSLGVEQYF
TRBV4-2,TRBD2,few,TRBJ2-2,TGTGCCAGCAGCCAAGTTCTCGGACTAGCGGGAGAGCGGCGAACCGGGGAGCTGTTTTTT,CASSQVLGLAGERRTGELFF
TRBV6-6,TRBD2,-,TRBJ2-1,TGTGCCAGCAGTGATGGACTAGCGGGGGTAAATGAGCAGTTCTTC,CASSDGLAGVNEQFF
TRBV4-2,TRBD2,-,TRBJ2-2,TGTGCCAGCAGCCTCGGGACTAGCGGGAGGGGGGAGCTGTTTTTT,CASSLGTSGRGELFF
TRBV19,TRBD2,-,TRBJ2-7,TGTGCCAGTAGTTCCCAAAGCGGGAGCTCCTACGAGCAGTACTTC,CASSSQSGSSYEQYF
TRBV5-1,TRBD1,-,TRBJ2-2,TGCGCCAGCAGCGGGGACAGGGCCTACACCGGGGAGCTGTTTTTT,CASSGDRAYTGELFF
TRBV6-2/TRBV6-3,TRBD2,-,TRBJ2-7,TGTGCCAGCAGTTCCCATACTAGCGGATATACCTACGAGCAGTACTTC,CASSSHTSGYTYEQYF
TRBV19,-,-,TRBJ2-1,TGTGCCAGTAACCGCAGACTCGGCAATGAGCAGTTCTTC,CASNRRLGNEQFF
TRBV9,TRBD2,-,TRBJ2-1,TGTGCCAGCAGCGCTAGTAGCGGGATCTACAATGAGCAGTTCTTC,CASSASSGIYNEQFF
TRBV5-1,TRBD2,-,TRBJ2-1,TGCGCCAGCAGCTTGCGTCGGATAGCGGGAGCCAATGAGCAGTTCTTC,CASSLRRIAGANEQFF
TRBV18,TRBD2,-,TRBJ2-5,TGTGCCAGCTCAGCACTAGCGGGAGGTAGAGAGACCCAGTACTTC,CASSALAGGRETQYF
TRBV30,TRBD1,-,TRBJ1-2,TGTGCCTGGAGTCCAGGGGACAGGGCGATTAATGGCTACACCTTC,CAWSPGDRAINGYTF
TRBV11-1,TRBD1,-,TRBJ1-1,TGTGCCAGCAGCCACGGACAGGGTCAAGTCACTGAAGCTTTCTTT,CASSHGQGQVTEAFF
TRBV7-6,-,once,TRBJ2-7,TGTGCCAGCAGCTTGGCACAACACTACGAGCAGTACTTC,CASSLAQHYEQYF
TRBV10-3,-,-,TRBJ1-1,TGTGCCATCGGCGGGGGGATGATGACTGAAGCTTTCTTT,CAIGGGMMTEAFF
TRBV5-6,TRBD1,-,TRBJ1-3,TGTGCCAGCAGCTTGACAGGGGCTGGAAACACCATATATTTT,CASSLTGAGNTIYF
TRBV7-9,TRBD1,few,TRBJ1-6,TGTGCCAGCAGCCGACAGGGGGCAGATTCACCCCTCCACTTT,CASSRQGADSPLHF
TRBV12-3/TRBV12-4,-,once,TRBJ1-1,TGTGCCAGCAGTTCAAAGCCGAACACTGAAGCTTTCTTT,CASSSKPNTEAFF
TRBV6-4,TRBD2,-,TRBJ2-1,TGTGCCAGCAGTCAATTAGCGGGGACCTACAATGAGCAGTTCTTC,CASSQLAGTYNEQFF
TRBV10-3,-,-,TRBJ2-3,TGTGCCATCAGTGCCCCAGGCCCAGATACGCAGTATTTT,CAISAPGPDTQYF
TRBV6-5,-,-,TRBJ2-1,TGTGCCAGCAGTTACTCTGGGAGGCCCGATTACAATGAGCAGTTCTTC,CASSYSGRPDYNEQFF
TRBV7-9,-,-,TRBJ2-2,TGTGCCAGCAGCCGCGGGACTCCGAACACCGGGGAGCTGTTTTTT,CASSRGTPNTGELFF
TRBV7-2,-,-,TRBJ1-1,TGTGCCAGCAGCTTAGCCGACATGAACACTGAAGCTTTCTTT,CASSLADMNTEAFF
TRBV24-1,TRBD1,-,TRBJ1-1,TGTGCCACCAGAAGGACAGGGGGCTCTGAAGCTTTCTTT,CATRRTGGSEAFF
TRBV28,TRBD1,-,TRBJ1-4,TGTGCCAGCAGTTCCTCGGGGACAGGGGGGGAATGGGAAAAACTGTTTTTT,CASSSSGTGGEWEKLFF
TRBV15,-,-,TRBJ2-3,TGTGCCACCAGCAGAGATGGGGCAGGGCTCGGTACGCAGTATTTT,CATSRDGAGLGTQYF
TRBV11-2,-,-,TRBJ2-5,TGTGCCAGCAGCTTAGGTTTAGCGGAAGAGACCCAGTACTTC,CASSLGLAEETQYF
TRBV25-1,-,-,TRBJ2-7,TGTGCCAGCAGTGAACCGGGAGCCTACGAGCAGTACTTC,CASSEPGAYEQYF
TRBV2,TRBD1,-,TRBJ2-1,TGTGCCAGCAAGCCGGGACAGGCCTACAATGAGCAGTTCTTC,CASKPGQAYNEQFF